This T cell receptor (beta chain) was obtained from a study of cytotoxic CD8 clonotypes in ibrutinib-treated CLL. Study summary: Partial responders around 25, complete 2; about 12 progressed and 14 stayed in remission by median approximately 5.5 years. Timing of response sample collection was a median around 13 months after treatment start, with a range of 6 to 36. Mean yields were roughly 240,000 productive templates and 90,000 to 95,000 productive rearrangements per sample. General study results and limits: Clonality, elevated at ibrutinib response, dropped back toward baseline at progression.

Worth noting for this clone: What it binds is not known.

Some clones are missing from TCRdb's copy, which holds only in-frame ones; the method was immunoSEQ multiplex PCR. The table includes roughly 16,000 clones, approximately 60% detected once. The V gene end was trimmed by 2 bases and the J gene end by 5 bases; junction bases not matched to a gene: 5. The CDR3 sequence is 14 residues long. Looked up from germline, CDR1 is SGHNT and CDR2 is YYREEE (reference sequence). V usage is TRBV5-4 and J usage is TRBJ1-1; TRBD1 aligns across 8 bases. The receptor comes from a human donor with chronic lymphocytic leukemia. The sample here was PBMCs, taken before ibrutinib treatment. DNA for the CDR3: TGTGCCAGCAGCTTTCGACAGGGGTTGACTGAAGCTTTCTTT. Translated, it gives CASSFRQGLTEAFF.